These 18 T cell receptor beta chains were sequenced from one sample in a study of T cell changes during pregnancy in multiple sclerosis. TCRdb keeps only in-frame clones here, not all; method: immunoSEQ multiplex PCR. The data hold around 34,000 clones, with around 93% observed a single time. This specimen was CD4+ T cells from peripheral blood mononuclear cells, taken in the second trimester of pregnancy. All receptors come from a female donor with multiple sclerosis, enrolled in a pregnancy study.

The V call is TRBV2, the J call TRBJ1-2, with 7 bases aligning to TRBD1. This CDR3 has 14 residues. CDR1 SNHLY and CDR2 FYNNEI come from the germline V gene. The V segment lost 4 bases and the J segment 4 bases; nucleotides outside the gene matches: 6. The CDR3 here is CASSATRQGYGYTF. Here the CDR3 DNA reads TGTGCCAGCAGTGCCACCCGACAGGGCTATGGCTACACCTTC.

The V and J genes are TRBV6-7 and TRBJ2-6; 8 nucleotides line up with TRBD1. TRBV6-7 is an ORF; its function is uncertain. The CDR3 consists of 18 residues. Trimming cost V 2 bases and J 1 base; bases outside gene matches: 7. The DNA of the CDR3 is TGTGCCAGCAGTTACGTCGACAGGGGTGGATCTGGGGCCAACGTCCTGACTTTC. Translation: CASSYVDRGGSGANVLTF.

Concerning this clone itself: A read error may account for a junction end that differs from germline. The rearrangement links TRBV2 to TRBJ2-5, with a tentative D call TRBD1 (6 bases). Germline CDR1 reads SNHLY; CDR2 reads FYNNEI. This CDR3 has 13 amino acids. For the CDR3, the DNA is TGTGCCAGCAGTGTTCAAAAGCGGACAGCCCAAGACTTC. This codes for CASSVQKRTAQDF.

The rearrangement uses TRBV10-3 and TRBJ2-7; 10 nucleotides agree with TRBD2. CDR1 is ENHRY and CDR2 is SYGVKD in the germline V gene. V shed 2 bases and J 7 bases; nucleotides not matched to a gene: 5. The CDR3 loop spans 14 amino acids. The DNA for the CDR3 is TGTGCCATCAGTGAGACTAGCGGGGTCTTGGAGCAGTACTTC. Encoded protein: CAISETSGVLEQYF.

As concerns this clone: One end of the junction fails to match germline, which may point to a read error. The chain has TRBV18 and TRBJ2-7, with TRBD1 as a possible D gene (6 bases). In germline, CDR1 is KGHSH, CDR2 LQKENI. The CDR3 contains 15 residues. The CDR3 loop reads CASSPRTVSSYEQYF. The CDR3 DNA follows: TGTGCCAGCTCGCCACGGACAGTCTCCTCCTACGAGCAGTACTTC. The complete variable domain, with remaining parts taken from reference TRBV18 and TRBJ2-7, reads NAGVMQNPRHLVRRRGQEARLRCSPMKGHSHVYWYRQLPEEGLKFMVYLQKENIIDESGMPKERFSAEFPKEGPSILRIQQVVRGDSAAYFCASSPRTVSSYEQYFGPGTRLTVT.

The chain recombines TRBV30 with TRBJ2-3, with 10 bases lining up with TRBD2. CDR1 and CDR2 (germline): GTSNPN, SVGIG (reference sequence). With V trimmed by 8 bases and J by 5 bases, 13 bases remained unmatched. The length of the CDR3 is 15 residues. The chain's CDR3 is CAGKISGRPEDTQYF. As DNA, the CDR3 is TGTGCCGGGAAAATTAGCGGGAGGCCGGAAGATACGCAGTATTTT.

The chain couples TRBV7-3 to TRBJ1-1; TRBD1 is a possible D gene (5 bases). CDR1 and CDR2 (germline): SGHTA, FQGTGA. This CDR3 is built from 18 residues. V lost 4 bases and J 3 bases, leaving 24 bases between the germline ends. This CDR3 is CASSSTPGGAGSDTEAFF. As DNA, the CDR3 is TGTGCCAGCAGCTCTACGCCGGGAGGGGCAGGGTCGGACACTGAAGCTTTCTTT.

This chain uses TRBV5-1 with TRBJ2-1; weak D call: TRBD1 (6 bases). The CDR3 length is 14 residues. The V gene's germline CDR1 is SGHRS and CDR2 YFSETQ. The V end lost 5 bases, the J end lost 7 bases, and 16 bases lay between the germline ends. The CDR3 sequence: CASRGAGAKNEQFF. CDR3 DNA: TGCGCCAGCAGGGGGGCAGGGGCCAAGAATGAGCAGTTCTTC.

The count of this clone is one. This chain links TRBV2 with TRBJ2-3; 10 bases are a match to TRBD2. The trim removed 4 bases at V and 3 bases at J, leaving 7 bases unmatched. Germline V gene sequence: CDR1 SNHLY, CDR2 FYNNEI. The CDR3 contains 16 residues. The CDR3 sequence: CASSGGAGGPTDTQYF. The CDR3 DNA sequence: TGTGCCAGCAGTGGGGGAGCGGGAGGGCCAACAGATACGCAGTATTTT.

The chain carries TRBV2 and TRBJ1-6; D gene uncertain. The CDR3 sequence is 13 residues long. Trimming removed 6 bases at V and 2 bases at J, with 5 bases between. Germline V gives CDR1 SNHLY, CDR2 FYNNEI. CDR3 sequence (DNA): TGTGCCAGCAGGGAGACCTATAATTCACCCCTCCACTTT. Protein sequence: CASRETYNSPLHF.

The chain employs TRBV18 and TRBJ1-1; the match to TRBD1 covers 7 bases. Germline V CDR1 and CDR2: KGHSH, LQKENI. The CDR3 contains 14 residues. J lost 7 bases, V lost 0 bases, and 5 bases had no gene match. The CDR3 nucleotides read TGTGCCAGCTCACCACCGTCGGGGACAGATGAAGCTTTCTTT. Translated, it gives CASSPPSGTDEAFF.

The genes are TRBV7-2 and TRBJ1-6, with 9 bases matching TRBD1. V shed 0 bases and J 5 bases; nucleotides not matched to a gene: 8. Germline values: CDR1 SGHTA, CDR2 FQGNSA. The CDR3 covers 18 residues. The CDR3 reads CASSLAETGGGNNSPLHF. As DNA, the CDR3 is TGTGCCAGCAGCTTAGCGGAGACAGGGGGAGGAAATAATTCACCCCTCCACTTT.

This rearrangement joins TRBV19 to TRBJ2-7; 9 bases agree with TRBD1. The germline V gene has CDR1 LNHDA and CDR2 SQIVND (reference sequence). The CDR3 covers 15 residues. V shed 3 bases and J 1 base; nucleotides not matched to a gene: 4. The CDR3 region has the DNA TGTGCCAGTAGTATCCAGGGACAGGGATCCTACGAGCAGTACTTC. It codes for CASSIQGQGSYEQYF.

The genes are TRBV18 and TRBJ2-3, with 13 bases aligning to TRBD2. The CDR3 is 15 amino acids. Germline CDR1 and CDR2: KGHSH and LQKENI. V shed 6 bases and J 4 bases; nucleotides not matched to a gene: 4. The CDR3 protein is CASSPTSGGSDTQYF. As DNA, the CDR3 is TGTGCCAGCTCCCCGACTAGCGGGGGGTCAGATACGCAGTATTTT. The full variable domain, in which reference TRBV18 and TRBJ2-3 provide the parts outside the CDR3, is NAGVMQNPRHLVRRRGQEARLRCSPMKGHSHVYWYRQLPEEGLKFMVYLQKENIIDESGMPKERFSAEFPKEGPSILRIQQVVRGDSAAYFCASSPTSGGSDTQYFGPGTRLTVL.

CDR3 in DNA: TGTGCCAGCAGCCCCAGGGGCGGGGGGGCCTGGGATACGCAGTATTTT. It encodes CASSPRGGGAWDTQYF. The rearrangement uses TRBV7-9 and TRBJ2-3, with 9 bases identical to TRBD2. The length of the CDR3 is 16 residues. Looked up from germline, CDR1 is SEHNR and CDR2 is FQNEAQ (reference sequence). The ends lost 5 bases at V and 6 bases at J; junction bases unmatched: 12.

The rearrangement links TRBV12-5 to TRBJ1-1, with a possible D match to TRBD1 (6 bases). Trimming shortened V by 1 base and J by 0 bases, and 12 bases separated the two germline ends. Germline V gene lookup returns CDR1 LGHNT and CDR2 FRNRAP. This CDR3 is built from 16 residues. The CDR3, as DNA: TGTGCTAGTGGTTTGGCCAGGACAGCTTTGAACACTGAAGCTTTCTTT. Translation: CASGLARTALNTEAFF.

The chain joins TRBV7-2 to TRBJ1-5, with unresolved D. V shed 1 base and J shed 4 bases, with 8 bases lying between them. The CDR3 is 14 residues long. Germline CDR1 reads SGHTA; CDR2 reads FQGNSA. CDR3 sequence (DNA): TGTGCCAGCAGCTTAGAGACAAGAAATCAGCCCCAGCATTTT. Residues: CASSLETRNQPQHF.

This clone was seen just once. V is TRBV30 and J is TRBJ2-5; 9 bases fit TRBD1. Trimming cost V 2 bases and J 5 bases; bases outside gene matches: 12. The CDR3 sequence is 16 residues long. Germline V gene sequence: CDR1 GTSNPN, CDR2 SVGIG (reference sequence). The CDR3 loop is CAWSNGQGTYQETQYF. Written as DNA, the CDR3 is TGTGCCTGGAGTAACGGACAGGGGACATATCAGGAGACCCAGTACTTC.